The 7 T cell receptor beta chains reported below all come from one sample, sequenced in a study of T cells in Graves' hyperthyroidism and ophthalmopathy (dated by TCRdb to the late 2010s). The library was made by multiplex PCR. Sequenced on an Illumina HiSeq 2000. Amplification of TCR beta CDR3 regions was carried out from RNA transcripts. The TCR CDR3 was subjected to a first round of RT-PCR using the HTBI primer set and the Qiagen OneStep RT-PCR kit. TCRdb cleaned the public reads at Q25 with fastp, built clones with MiXCR and kept in-frame beta chains. Rows with a matching CDR3 protein are joined into one entry that keeps the most common DNA and genes. For this sample the table gives around 500,000 distinct CDR3 sequences, of which approximately 14% were detected only once. The top ten clonotypes cover 17% of the sample. Sequencing was performed on blood. The receptors derive from a woman under 30 with Graves' hyperthyroidism.

This clonotype was observed a few times. A clone one base away is much larger, so this may be a read error. The chain uses TRBV7-3 and TRBJ2-5; a weak D match, TRBD1 (6 bases). The CDR3 extends over 14 amino acids. CDR1 and CDR2 from the germline V gene are SGHTA and FQGTGA. V was trimmed by 6 bases and J by 4 bases, leaving 15 bases between them. CDR3 nucleotide sequence: TGTGCCAGCAGTGGGGGCTATCTTCGAGAGACCCAGTACTTC. Translation gives CASSGGYLRETQYF.

This clonotype was recorded many times. The chain uses TRBV24-1 and TRBJ2-2; tentatively, D is TRBD1 (5 bases). The CDR3 has 17 amino acids. Germline CDR1 and CDR2: KGHDR and SFDVKD. The V and J ends lost 0 bases and 5 bases respectively, with 15 bases between them. For the CDR3, the DNA is TGTGCCACCAGTGATTTGGGCCTGGGGCTGAAGACCGGGGAGCTGTTTTTT. This sequence encodes CATSDLGLGLKTGELFF.

Remarks on this clonotype: A much larger clone differs from this one at a single base, so this may be a read error. The conserved closing phenylalanine or tryptophan is absent in this CDR3, likely reflecting a read error. This chain joins TRBV29-1 and TRBJ1-2; D is ambiguous. V shed 4 bases and J shed 0 bases, with 15 bases lying between them. CDR3 size: 15 residues. Germline CDR1 is SQVTM and CDR2 is ANQGSEA. Here the CDR3 reads CSVGTYEGANYGYTS. CDR3 in DNA: TGCAGCGTTGGAACGTACGAGGGAGCTAACTATGGCTACACCTCC.

This clonotype was observed at least ten times. This rearrangement joins TRBV27 to TRBJ2-1; the D is unclear. Trimming pared 6 bases from V and 6 bases from J, leaving 15 bases between. This CDR3 is 14 amino acids long. Per germline, CDR1 MNHEY and CDR2 SMNVEV (reference sequence). In nucleotides, the CDR3 is TGTGCCAGCAGAGAGGAGTGGAGACCCAATGAGCAGTTCTTC. Protein: CASREEWRPNEQFF.

This clonotype was counted only a few times. V gene TRBV5-5 combines with J gene TRBJ1-5; D not certain. Germline V gives CDR1 SGHKS, CDR2 YYEKEE (reference sequence). The CDR3 has 15 residues. V was shortened by 0 bases and J by 7 bases, with 14 bases between the two germline ends. This CDR3 reads CASSLAPQLEQPQHF. CDR3 nucleotide sequence: TGTGCCAGCAGCTTGGCTCCCCAGCTTGAACAGCCCCAGCATTTT.

The chain carries TRBV27 and TRBJ2-1, with D hard to call. Looked up from germline, CDR1 is MNHEY and CDR2 is SMNVEV (reference sequence). Trimming cost V 7 bases and J 1 base, with 11 bases left between them. This CDR3 is 14 amino acids long. For the CDR3, the DNA is TGTGCCAGCACCTCGTCCTCGTCCTACAATGAGCAGTTCTTC. Its protein product is CASTSSSSYNEQFF.

This chain links TRBV9 with TRBJ2-3; D remains ambiguous. The CDR3 has 17 residues. The germline CDR1 and CDR2 sequences are SGDLS and YYNGEE. The germline V and J ends were trimmed by 5 bases and 1 base, with 20 bases remaining between them. The CDR3 nucleotides read TGTGCCAGCAGTCGAAGGGTGTTGGGCGGAGGCACAGATACGCAGTATTTT. It encodes CASSRRVLGGGTDTQYF.